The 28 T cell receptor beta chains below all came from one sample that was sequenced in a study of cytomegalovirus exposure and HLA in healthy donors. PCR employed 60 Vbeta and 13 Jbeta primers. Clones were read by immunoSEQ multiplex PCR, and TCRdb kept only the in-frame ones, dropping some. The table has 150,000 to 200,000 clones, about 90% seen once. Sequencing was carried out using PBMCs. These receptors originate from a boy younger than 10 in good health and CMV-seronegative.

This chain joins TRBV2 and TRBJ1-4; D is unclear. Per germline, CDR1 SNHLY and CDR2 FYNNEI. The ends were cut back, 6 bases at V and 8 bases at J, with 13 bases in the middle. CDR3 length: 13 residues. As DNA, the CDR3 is TGTGCCAGCAGGGCCAGTATGGGCGAAAAACTGTTTTTT. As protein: CASRASMGEKLFF.

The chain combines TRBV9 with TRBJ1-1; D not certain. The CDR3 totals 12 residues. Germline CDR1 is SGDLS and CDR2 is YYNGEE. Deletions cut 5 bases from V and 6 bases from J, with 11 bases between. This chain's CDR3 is CASREVTAEAFF. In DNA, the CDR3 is TGTGCCAGCAGGGAGGTCACGGCTGAAGCTTTCTTT.

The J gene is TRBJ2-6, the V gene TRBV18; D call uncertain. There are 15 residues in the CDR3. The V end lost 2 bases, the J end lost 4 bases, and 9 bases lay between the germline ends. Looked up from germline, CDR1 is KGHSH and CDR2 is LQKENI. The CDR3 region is CASSPEVAGANVLTF. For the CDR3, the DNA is TGTGCCAGCTCACCAGAGGTTGCCGGGGCCAACGTCCTGACTTTC.

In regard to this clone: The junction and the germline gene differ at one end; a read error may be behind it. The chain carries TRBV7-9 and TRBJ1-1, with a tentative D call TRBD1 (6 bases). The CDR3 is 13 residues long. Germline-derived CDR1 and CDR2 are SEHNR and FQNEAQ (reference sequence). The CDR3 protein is CSSSRDTNSEAFF. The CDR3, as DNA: TGTTCCAGCAGCCGGGACACTAACTCTGAAGCTTTCTTT.

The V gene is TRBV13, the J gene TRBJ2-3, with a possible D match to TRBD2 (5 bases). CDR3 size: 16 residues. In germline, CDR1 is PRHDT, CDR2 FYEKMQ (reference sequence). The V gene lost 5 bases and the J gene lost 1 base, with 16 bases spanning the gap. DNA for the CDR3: TGTGCCAGCAGCCACGCTGGGAGCGGAGGCACAGATACGCAGTATTTT. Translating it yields CASSHAGSGGTDTQYF.

CDR3 nucleotides: TGCGCCAGCAGCTTGGAACGGACAGCCTCCTACGAGCAGTACTTC. It encodes CASSLERTASYEQYF. This chain uses TRBV5-1 with TRBJ2-7; a weak D match, TRBD1 (6 bases). Germline-derived CDR1 and CDR2 are SGHRS and YFSETQ. The CDR3 totals 15 residues. V was pared by 0 bases and J by 0 bases, with 10 bases between. Based on the CDR3 plus reference TRBV5-1 and TRBJ2-7, the full variable domain is KAGVTQTPRYLIKTRGQQVTLSCSPISGHRSVSWYQQTPGQGLQFLFEYFSETQRNKGNFPGRFSGRQFSNSRSEMNVSTLELGDSALYLCASSLERTASYEQYFGPGTRLTVT.

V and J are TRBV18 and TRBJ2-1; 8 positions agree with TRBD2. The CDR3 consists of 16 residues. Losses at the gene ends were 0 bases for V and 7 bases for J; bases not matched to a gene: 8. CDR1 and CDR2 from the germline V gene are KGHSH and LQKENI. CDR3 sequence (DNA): TGTGCCAGCTCACCACCGCCAGCGGGAGTTCATAATGAGCAGTTCTTC. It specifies CASSPPPAGVHNEQFF. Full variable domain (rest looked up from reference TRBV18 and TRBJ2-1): NAGVMQNPRHLVRRRGQEARLRCSPMKGHSHVYWYRQLPEEGLKFMVYLQKENIIDESGMPKERFSAEFPKEGPSILRIQQVVRGDSAAYFCASSPPPAGVHNEQFFGPGTRLTVL.

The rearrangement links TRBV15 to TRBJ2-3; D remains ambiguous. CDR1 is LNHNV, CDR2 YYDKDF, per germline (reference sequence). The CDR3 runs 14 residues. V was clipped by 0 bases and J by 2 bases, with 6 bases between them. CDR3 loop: CATSRDLLTDTQYF. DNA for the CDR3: TGTGCCACCAGCAGAGATCTTCTCACAGATACGCAGTATTTT. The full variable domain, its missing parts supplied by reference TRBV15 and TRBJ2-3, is DAMVIQNPRYQVTQFGKPVTLSCSQTLNHNVMYWYQQKSSQAPKLLFHYYDKDFNNEADTPDNFQSRRPNTSFCFLDIRSPGLGDTAMYLCATSRDLLTDTQYFGPGTRLTVL.

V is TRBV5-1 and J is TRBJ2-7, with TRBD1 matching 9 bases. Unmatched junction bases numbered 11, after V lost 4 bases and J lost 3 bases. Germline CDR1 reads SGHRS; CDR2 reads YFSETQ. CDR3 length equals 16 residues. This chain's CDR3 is CASSMSQTGGFYEQYF. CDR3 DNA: TGCGCCAGCAGCATGTCCCAGACAGGGGGTTTCTACGAGCAGTACTTC.

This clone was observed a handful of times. DNA of the CDR3: TGTGCCAGCAGGGGACTAGCGGGGGTTGGTGAGCAGTTCTTC. Its translation is CASRGLAGVGEQFF. V gene TRBV2 combines with J gene TRBJ2-1; TRBD2 agrees at 14 bases. The germline gives CDR1 SNHLY, CDR2 FYNNEI. V was pared by 6 bases and J by 9 bases, with 4 bases of the junction left unmatched. This CDR3 region has 14 residues.

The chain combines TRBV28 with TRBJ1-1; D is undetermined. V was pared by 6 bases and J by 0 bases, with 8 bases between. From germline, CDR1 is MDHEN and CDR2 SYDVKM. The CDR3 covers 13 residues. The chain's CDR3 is CASRDSLNTEAFF. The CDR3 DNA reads TGTGCCAGCAGGGACTCCTTGAACACTGAAGCTTTCTTT. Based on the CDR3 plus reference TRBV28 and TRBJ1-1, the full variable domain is DVKVTQSSRYLVKRTGEKVFLECVQDMDHENMFWYRQDPGLGLRLIYFSYDVKMKEKGDIPEGYSVSREKKERFSLILESASTNQTSMYLCASRDSLNTEAFFGQGTRLTVV.

DNA for the CDR3: TGTGCCATCAGTGAGTCGGGCCGCTCCACCTACAATGAGCAGTTCTTC. This translates into CAISESGRSTYNEQFF. The rearrangement joins TRBV10-3 to TRBJ2-1; no firm D call. The CDR3 consists of 16 residues. V lost 0 bases and J 2 bases, leaving 11 bases between the germline ends. Germline CDR1 is ENHRY and CDR2 is SYGVKD.

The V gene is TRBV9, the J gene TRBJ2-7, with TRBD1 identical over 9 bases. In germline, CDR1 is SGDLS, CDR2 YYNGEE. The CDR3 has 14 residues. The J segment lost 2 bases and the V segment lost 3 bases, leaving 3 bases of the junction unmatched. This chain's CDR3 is CASSATGGPYEQYF. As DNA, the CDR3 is TGTGCCAGCAGCGCCACAGGGGGCCCCTACGAGCAGTACTTC.

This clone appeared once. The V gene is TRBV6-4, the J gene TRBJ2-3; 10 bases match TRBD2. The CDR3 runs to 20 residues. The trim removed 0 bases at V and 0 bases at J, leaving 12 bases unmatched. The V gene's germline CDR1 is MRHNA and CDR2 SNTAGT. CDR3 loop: CASSDSPLASGSSSTDTQYF. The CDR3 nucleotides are TGTGCCAGCAGTGACTCGCCGTTGGCTAGCGGGAGTAGTAGCACAGATACGCAGTATTTT.

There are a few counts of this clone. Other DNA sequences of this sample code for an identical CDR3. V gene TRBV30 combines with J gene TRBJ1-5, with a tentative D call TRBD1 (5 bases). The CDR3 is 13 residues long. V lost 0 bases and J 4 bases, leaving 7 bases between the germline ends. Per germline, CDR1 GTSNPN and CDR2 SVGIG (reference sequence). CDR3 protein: CAWSVKGNQPQHF. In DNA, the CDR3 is TGTGCCTGGAGTGTAAAGGGGAATCAGCCCCAGCATTTT.

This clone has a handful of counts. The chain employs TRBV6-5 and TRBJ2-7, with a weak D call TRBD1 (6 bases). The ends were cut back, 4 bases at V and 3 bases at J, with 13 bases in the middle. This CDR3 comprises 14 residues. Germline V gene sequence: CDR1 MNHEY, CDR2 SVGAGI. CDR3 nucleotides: TGTGCCAGCAGTTTGACTACAGGGCTCTACGAGCAGTACTTC. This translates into CASSLTTGLYEQYF.

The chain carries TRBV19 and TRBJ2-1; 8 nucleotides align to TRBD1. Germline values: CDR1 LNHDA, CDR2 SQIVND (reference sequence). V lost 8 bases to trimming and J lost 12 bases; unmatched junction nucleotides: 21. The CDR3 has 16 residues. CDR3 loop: CASDGQGTTSLGGQFF. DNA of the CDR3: TGTGCCAGTGACGGACAGGGAACGACTTCCCTCGGTGGGCAGTTCTTC.

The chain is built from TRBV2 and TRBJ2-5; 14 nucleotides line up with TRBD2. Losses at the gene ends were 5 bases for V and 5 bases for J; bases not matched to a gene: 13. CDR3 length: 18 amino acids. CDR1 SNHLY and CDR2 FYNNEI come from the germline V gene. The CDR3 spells CASSHRTSGGPRSETQYF. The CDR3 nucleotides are TGTGCCAGCAGTCACCGGACTAGCGGGGGGCCTAGATCGGAGACCCAGTACTTC.

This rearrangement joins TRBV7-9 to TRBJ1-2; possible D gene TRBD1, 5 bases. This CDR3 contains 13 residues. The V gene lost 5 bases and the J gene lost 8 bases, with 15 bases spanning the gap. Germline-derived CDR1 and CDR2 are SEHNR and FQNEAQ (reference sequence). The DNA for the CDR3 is TGTGCCAGCAGCCACAGACAGATCCTGGGCTACACCTTC. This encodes CASSHRQILGYTF.

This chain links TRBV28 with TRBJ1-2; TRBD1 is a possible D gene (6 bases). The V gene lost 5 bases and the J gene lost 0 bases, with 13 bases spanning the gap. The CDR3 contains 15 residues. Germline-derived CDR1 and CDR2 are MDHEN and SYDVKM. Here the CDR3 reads CASSIGGQTNYGYTF. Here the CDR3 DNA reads TGTGCCAGCAGTATTGGAGGACAGACTAACTATGGCTACACCTTC.

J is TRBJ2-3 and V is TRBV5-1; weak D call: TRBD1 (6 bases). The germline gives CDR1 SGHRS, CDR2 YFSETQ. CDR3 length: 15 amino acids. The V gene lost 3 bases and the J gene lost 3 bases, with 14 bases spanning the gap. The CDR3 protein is CASSSQGILTDTQYF. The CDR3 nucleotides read TGCGCCAGCAGCTCTCAGGGGATTTTAACAGATACGCAGTATTTT.

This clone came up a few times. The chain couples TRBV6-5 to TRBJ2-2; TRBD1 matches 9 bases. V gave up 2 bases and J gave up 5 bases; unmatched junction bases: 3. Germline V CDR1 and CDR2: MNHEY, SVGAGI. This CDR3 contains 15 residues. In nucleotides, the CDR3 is TGTGCCAGCAGTTACGGGACAGGGAATACCGGGGAGCTGTTTTTT. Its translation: CASSYGTGNTGELFF.

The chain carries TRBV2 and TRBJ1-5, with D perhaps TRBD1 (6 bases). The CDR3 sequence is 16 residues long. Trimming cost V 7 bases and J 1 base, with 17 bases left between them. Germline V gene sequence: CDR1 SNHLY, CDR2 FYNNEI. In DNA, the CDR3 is TGTGCCAGCAAATCCCACAGGGAAGGGAGCAATCAGCCCCAGCATTTT. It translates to CASKSHREGSNQPQHF. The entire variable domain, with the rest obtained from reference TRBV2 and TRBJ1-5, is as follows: EPEVTQTPSHQVTQMGQEVILRCVPISNHLYFYWYRQILGQKVEFLVSFYNNEISEKSEIFDDQFSVERPDGSNFTLKIRSTKLEDSAMYFCASKSHREGSNQPQHFGDGTRLSIL.

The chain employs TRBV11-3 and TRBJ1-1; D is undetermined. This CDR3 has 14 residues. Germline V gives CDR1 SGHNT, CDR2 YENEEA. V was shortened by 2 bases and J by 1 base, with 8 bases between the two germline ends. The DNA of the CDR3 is TGTGCCAGCAGCTTACGAGGCCAGAACACTGAAGCTTTCTTT. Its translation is CASSLRGQNTEAFF.

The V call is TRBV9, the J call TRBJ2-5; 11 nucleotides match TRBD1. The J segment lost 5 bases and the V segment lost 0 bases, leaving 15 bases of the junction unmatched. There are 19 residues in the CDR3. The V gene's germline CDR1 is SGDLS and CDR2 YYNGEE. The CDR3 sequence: CASSVGGSPGTGGRETQYF. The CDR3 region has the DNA TGTGCCAGCAGCGTAGGAGGATCCCCCGGGACAGGGGGTAGGGAGACCCAGTACTTC.

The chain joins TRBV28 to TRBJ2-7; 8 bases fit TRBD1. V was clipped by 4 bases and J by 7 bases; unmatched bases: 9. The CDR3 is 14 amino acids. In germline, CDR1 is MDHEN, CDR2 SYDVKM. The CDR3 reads CASSSPQGAGEQYF. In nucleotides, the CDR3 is TGTGCCAGCAGTTCCCCCCAGGGGGCGGGGGAGCAGTACTTC.

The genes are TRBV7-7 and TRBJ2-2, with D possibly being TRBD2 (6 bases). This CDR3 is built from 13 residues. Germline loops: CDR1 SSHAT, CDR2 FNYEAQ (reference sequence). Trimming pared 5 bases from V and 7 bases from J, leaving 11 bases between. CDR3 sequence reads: CASSPTSIGELFF. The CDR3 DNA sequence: TGTGCCAGCAGCCCAACTAGCATCGGGGAGCTGTTTTTT.

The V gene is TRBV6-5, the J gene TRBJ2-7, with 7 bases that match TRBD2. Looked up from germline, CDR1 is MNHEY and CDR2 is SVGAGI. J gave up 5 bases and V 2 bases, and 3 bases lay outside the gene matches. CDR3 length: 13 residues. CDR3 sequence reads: CASSYGGDHEQYF. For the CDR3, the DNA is TGTGCCAGCAGTTACGGGGGGGACCACGAGCAGTACTTC.